Each of the 15 T cell receptor beta chains below was sequenced from the same sample in a study of radiation and T cells in renal cell carcinoma (TCRdb year 2020). To prepare the library, the immunoSEQ multiplex PCR assay was applied. TCRdb provides this immuneACCESS table in a form limited to in-frame rearrangements. Some clones are lacking; in checked studies, under half of them reflect an unresolved V gene, and why the rest are absent is not known. The sample data list approximately 150,000 clones, and roughly nine tenths of these were observed just once. The ten largest clones add up to roughly 4% of the sample. The time point tag for this specimen amounts to: baseline pretreatment blood. The meaning of the sample's treatment or condition label: 15 Gy SBRT to primary tumor, nephrectomy 4 weeks later. The input for sequencing was blood, taken from a patient whose treatment included radiotherapy and nephrectomy. The receptors shown here come from a woman in her sixties or seventies with renal cell carcinoma.

This clone was detected only a few times. The V and J genes are TRBV30 and TRBJ1-1; TRBD1 might be the D (5 bases). This CDR3 comprises 13 residues. V was pared by 2 bases and J by 3 bases, with 10 bases between. Germline CDR1 and CDR2: GTSNPN and SVGIG (reference sequence). Here the CDR3 DNA reads TGTGCCTGGAGTCAGGGCTGGGACACTGAAGCTTTCTTT. Translating it yields CAWSQGWDTEAFF.

There are a few counts of this clone. The rearrangement joins TRBV19 to TRBJ1-2; D not certain. Germline CDR1 LNHDA, CDR2 SQIVND (reference sequence). The V end was cut by 8 bases, the J end by 2 bases, with 9 bases between. CDR3 length equals 12 residues. The CDR3 spells CASLAENYGYTF. For the CDR3, the DNA is TGTGCCAGTTTAGCAGAGAACTATGGCTACACCTTC.

This chain links TRBV5-1 with TRBJ1-1; 8 positions match TRBD1. After removal of 4 bases from V and 0 bases from J, the junction contained 5 bases not matched to a gene. Germline values: CDR1 SGHRS, CDR2 YFSETQ. This CDR3 has 15 residues. DNA for the CDR3: TGCGCCAGCAGCCTTGGACAGGGATTGAACACTGAAGCTTTCTTT. This sequence encodes CASSLGQGLNTEAFF. The full variable domain, its missing parts supplied by reference TRBV5-1 and TRBJ1-1, is KAGVTQTPRYLIKTRGQQVTLSCSPISGHRSVSWYQQTPGQGLQFLFEYFSETQRNKGNFPGRFSGRQFSNSRSEMNVSTLELGDSALYLCASSLGQGLNTEAFFGQGTRLTVV.

The chain joins TRBV6-5 to TRBJ1-1; 8 nucleotides match TRBD1. This CDR3 is 13 amino acids long. V dropped 6 bases and J dropped 4; count of bases not matched to a gene: 4. Germline V CDR1 and CDR2: MNHEY, SVGAGI. CDR3 bases: TGTGCCAGCAGATTTACAGGGGGCACTGAAGCTTTCTTT. This gives the protein CASRFTGGTEAFF.

The chain uses TRBV19 and TRBJ1-3, with no clear D. This CDR3 has 13 amino acids. Germline V gene sequence: CDR1 LNHDA, CDR2 SQIVND (reference sequence). Trimming left V 5 bases short and J 0 bases short, with 5 bases between. The CDR3 reads CASSADSGNTIYF. The CDR3 nucleotides are TGTGCCAGTAGTGCGGACTCTGGAAACACCATATATTTT.

This clone was found once. The J gene is TRBJ2-3, the V gene TRBV4-3; 9 nucleotides line up with TRBD2. The V and J ends lost 0 bases and 5 bases, in that order; junction bases with no gene match: 9. Germline V gene sequence: CDR1 LGHNA, CDR2 YSLEER. The CDR3 runs to 17 residues. The DNA for the CDR3 is TGCGCCAGCAGCCAAGATCCCAGCGGGGGGTTAAAAGATACGCAGTATTTT. Its translation: CASSQDPSGGLKDTQYF.

In the case of this clone: The sample has other DNA sequences that encode this CDR3 too. This chain joins TRBV7-9 and TRBJ2-7; D ambiguous. With 1 base removed from V and 4 bases from J, the gap between germline ends came to 5 bases. Germline V gene lookup returns CDR1 SEHNR and CDR2 FQNEAQ (reference sequence). There are 12 residues in the CDR3. CDR3 loop: CASSLDAYEQYF. The DNA of the CDR3 is TGTGCCAGCAGCTTAGATGCATACGAGCAGTACTTC.

The V call is TRBV10-3, the J call TRBJ2-2, with D perhaps given as TRBD1 or TRBD2 (5 bases each). Germline V gene sequence: CDR1 ENHRY, CDR2 SYGVKD. The ends were cut back, 0 bases at V and 4 bases at J, with 9 bases in the middle. The CDR3 sequence is 15 residues long. The CDR3 coding sequence is TGTGCCATCAGTGAGTCAGCAGGGAGCACCGGGGAGCTGTTTTTT. Translated: CAISESAGSTGELFF.

This clone is a singleton in its sample. The chain combines TRBV27 with TRBJ2-2; the D is unclear. Trimming shortened V by 0 bases and J by 6 bases, and 14 bases separated the two germline ends. Germline CDR1 reads MNHEY; CDR2 reads SMNVEV (reference sequence). The CDR3 sequence is 16 residues long. CDR3 nucleotide sequence: TGTGCCAGCAGTTTATCCCAGAACAGTCCGGCCGGGGAGCTGTTTTTT. Its protein product is CASSLSQNSPAGELFF.

The CDR3 here is CACRQGATQPQHF. The CDR3 DNA reads as TGTGCCTGTAGACAGGGGGCGACTCAGCCCCAGCATTTT. The J gene is TRBJ1-5, the V gene TRBV30, with 10 nucleotides matching TRBD1. J was trimmed by 6 bases and V by 6 bases; bases with no gene match: 5. The germline V gene has CDR1 GTSNPN and CDR2 SVGIG (reference sequence). This CDR3 has 13 residues.

This chain connects TRBV5-5 to TRBJ2-1; a possible D gene is TRBD2 (6 bases). CDR1 is SGHKS and CDR2 is YYEKEE in the germline V gene (reference sequence). The CDR3 consists of 14 residues. Trimming removed 3 bases at V and 6 bases at J, with 13 bases between. The DNA of the CDR3 is TGTGCCAGCAGCTCCACCGGGACTGTCAATGAGCAGTTCTTC. Translation: CASSSTGTVNEQFF.

Note on this clone: Mismatch with germline at one junction end may stem from a read error. This sequence joins TRBV6-1 and TRBJ1-2; tentative D call: TRBD1 (6 bases). CDR1 is MNHNS, CDR2 SASEGT, per germline. The CDR3 length is 13 residues. CDR3 loop: CASSEAGDRPFLF. In DNA, the CDR3 is TGTGCCAGCAGTGAGGCAGGGGATCGGCCCTTCCTCTTC.

The sample holds one count of this clone. The rearrangement uses TRBV10-3 and TRBJ1-1; 9 positions match TRBD1. The CDR3 sequence is 14 residues long. Germline CDR1 is ENHRY and CDR2 is SYGVKD. Trimming removed 5 bases from V and 4 bases from J; junction bases left unmatched: 5. Here the CDR3 reads CAISSRTGATEAFF. In DNA form, the CDR3 reads TGTGCCATCAGTTCAAGGACAGGGGCCACTGAAGCTTTCTTT.

The CDR3 nucleotides read TGTGCCAGCAGCCAAGAGAGACAGGGGCCCCAATACGAGCAGTACTTC. Protein product: CASSQERQGPQYEQYF. The chain joins TRBV4-2 to TRBJ2-7; TRBD1 aligns across 8 bases. Germline CDR1 and CDR2: LGHNA and YNFKEQ. V shed 0 bases, J shed 4 bases, and the junction held 8 bases outside the gene matches. This CDR3 has 16 amino acids.

This clone was picked up a small number of times. J is TRBJ1-3 and V is TRBV30, with a weak D call TRBD1 (5 bases). With 3 bases removed from V and 2 bases from J, the gap between germline ends came to 17 bases. Per the germline V gene, CDR1 is GTSNPN and CDR2 is SVGIG (reference sequence). The CDR3 covers 16 residues. The CDR3 region is CAWSPPGTYPGNTIYF. Written as DNA, the CDR3 is TGTGCCTGGAGCCCACCGGGGACTTACCCTGGAAACACCATATATTTT.